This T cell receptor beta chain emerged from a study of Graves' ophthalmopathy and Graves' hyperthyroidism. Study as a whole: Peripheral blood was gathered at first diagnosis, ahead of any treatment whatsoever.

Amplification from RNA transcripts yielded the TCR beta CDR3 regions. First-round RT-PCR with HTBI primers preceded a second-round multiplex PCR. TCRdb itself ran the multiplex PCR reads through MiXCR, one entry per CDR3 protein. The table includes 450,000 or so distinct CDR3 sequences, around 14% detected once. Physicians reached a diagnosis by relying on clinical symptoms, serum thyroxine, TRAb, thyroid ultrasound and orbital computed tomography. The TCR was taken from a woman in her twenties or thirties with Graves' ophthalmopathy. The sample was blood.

The CDR3 sequence: CASSLRDGTGELFF. The DNA for the CDR3 is TGTGCCAGCAGCCTCCGGGACGGCACCGGGGAGCTGTTTTTT. V gene TRBV12-3 or TRBV12-4 combines with J gene TRBJ2-2; tentatively, D is TRBD1 or TRBD2 (5 bases each). The CDR3 length is 14 residues. V dropped 6 bases and J dropped 4 bases, with 12 bases sitting between them.